Listed below are T cell receptor beta chains from one sample, sequenced in a study of technical replicates of blood from several donors. The assay was immunoSEQ multiplex PCR, and TCRdb's table has in-frame clones only and misses some. Of around 70,000 clones detected, around 94% appear once; the ten largest clones hold 0.3% to 0.5%. Sequencing input: T cells isolated from PBMCs. Source of these receptors: a human donor in good health. CDR3s leave out the opening cysteine and the closing phenylalanine or tryptophan.

V | CDR3
TRBV7-6 | ASSLGGGRALEEQF
TRBV7-3 | ASSLKLAGEKF
TRBV7-9 | ASSLTGLNTEAF
TRBV18 | ASSPGTGRFGNTIY
TRBV4-1 | ASSLRDSYTGELF
TRBV6-6 | ASNRASAGANEQF
TRBV18 | ASSQGTGSSYEQY
TRBV4-3 | ASSRLTAGVADNEQF
TRBV11-2 | ASQIAGVPYEQY
TRBV7-2 | ASSFSGRNTEAF
TRBV19 | ASSLTGVEADTQY
TRBV7-2 | ASSKFSREQY
TRBV5-1 | ASSSGGAAYEQY
TRBV10-3 | AISPTSGSSSDTQY
TRBV7-2 | ASSPTGHGYT